This entry concerns a single T cell receptor beta chain. Its specificity is unknown. The same CDR3 also results from other DNA sequences found in this sample. The study ran its PCR with 60 Vbeta and 13 Jbeta primers. Libraries were prepared by immunoSEQ multiplex PCR; TCRdb keeps only in-frame clonotypes and omits some of them. The repertoire has 110,000 to 150,000 clones, more than 65% of them found once; the top ten carry approximately 1.6%. This entry belongs to a study of cytomegalovirus exposure and HLA in healthy donors. Whole-study results and caveats: Analyzed later, association rates of TCRs varied across HLA loci, with DRB1 most and HLA-C fewest. It was reported that the classifier diagnosed cytomegalovirus status with high specificity and sensitivity in both the original and validation cohorts. Earlier analysis found most TCR beta V segments productive about 90% or about 30% of the time.

The receptor comes from a woman aged 25 to 39 in good health and CMV-seronegative. Sequencing used PBMCs.

In nucleotides, the CDR3 is TGTGCCAGCAGCTTAGTTGGTAGCGGGGTGAACACCGGGGAGCTGTTTTTT. Encoded protein: CASSLVGSGVNTGELFF. The rearrangement joins TRBV7-2 to TRBJ2-2; 8 positions match TRBD2. Germline CDR1 and CDR2: SGHTA and FQGNSA. The CDR3 is 17 amino acids. Trimming removed 1 base from V and 1 base from J; junction bases left unmatched: 5.